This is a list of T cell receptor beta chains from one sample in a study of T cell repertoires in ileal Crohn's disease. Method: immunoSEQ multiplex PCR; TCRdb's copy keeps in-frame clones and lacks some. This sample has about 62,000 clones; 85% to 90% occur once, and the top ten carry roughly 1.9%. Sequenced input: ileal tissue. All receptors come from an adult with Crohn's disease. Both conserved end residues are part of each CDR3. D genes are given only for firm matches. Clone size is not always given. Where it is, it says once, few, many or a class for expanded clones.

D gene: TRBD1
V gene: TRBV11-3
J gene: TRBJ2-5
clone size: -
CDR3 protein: CASSLAKQGTGTQETQYF
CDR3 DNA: TGTGCCAGCAGCTTAGCAAAACAGGGGACGGGTACTCAAGAGACCCAGTACTTC

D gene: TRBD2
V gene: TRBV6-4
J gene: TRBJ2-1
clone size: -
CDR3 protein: CASSGVAGLNEQFF
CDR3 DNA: TGTGCCAGCAGTGGGGTAGCGGGCCTCAATGAGCAGTTCTTC

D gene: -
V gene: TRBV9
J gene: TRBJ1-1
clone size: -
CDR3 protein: CASSVGGMNTEAFF
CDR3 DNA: TGTGCCAGCAGCGTCGGGGGTATGAACACTGAAGCTTTCTTT

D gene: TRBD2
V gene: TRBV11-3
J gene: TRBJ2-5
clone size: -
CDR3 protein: CASSLGLLAGGSQETQYF
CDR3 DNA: TGTGCCAGCAGCTTAGGGTTACTAGCGGGAGGGTCCCAAGAGACCCAGTACTTC

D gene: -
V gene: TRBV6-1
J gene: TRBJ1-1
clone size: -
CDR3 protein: CASKSQGRAFF
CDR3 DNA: TGTGCCAGCAAAAGCCAGGGTCGAGCTTTCTTT

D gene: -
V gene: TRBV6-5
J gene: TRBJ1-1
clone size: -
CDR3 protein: CASSLTLQGKAFF
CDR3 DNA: TGTGCCAGCAGTTTAACCCTTCAGGGGAAAGCTTTCTTT

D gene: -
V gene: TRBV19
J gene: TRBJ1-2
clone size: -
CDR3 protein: CASSTGGNVGYTF
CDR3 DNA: TGTGCCAGTAGTACGGGGGGAAATGTTGGCTACACCTTC

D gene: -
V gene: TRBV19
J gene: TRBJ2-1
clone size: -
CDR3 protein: CASSTDPPLANEQFF
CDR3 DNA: TGTGCCAGTAGTACGGACCCTCCGCTAGCCAATGAGCAGTTCTTC

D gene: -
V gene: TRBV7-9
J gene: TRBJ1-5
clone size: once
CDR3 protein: CASSFSPQGQPQHF
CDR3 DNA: TGTGCCAGCAGCTTTTCGCCGCAGGGTCAGCCCCAGCATTTT

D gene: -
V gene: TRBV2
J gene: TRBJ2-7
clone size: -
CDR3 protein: CASARSGTGTYEQYF
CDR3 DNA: TGTGCCAGCGCAAGGAGCGGGACAGGAACCTACGAGCAGTACTTC

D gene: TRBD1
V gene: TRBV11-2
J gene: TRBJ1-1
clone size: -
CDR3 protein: CASSRGAGGIGFF
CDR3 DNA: TGTGCCAGCAGCCGCGGGGCAGGGGGCATTGGCTTCTTT

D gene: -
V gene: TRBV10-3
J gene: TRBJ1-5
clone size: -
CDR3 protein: CAISKGTLDQPQHF
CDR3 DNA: TGTGCCATCAGCAAAGGGACACTGGATCAGCCCCAGCATTTT

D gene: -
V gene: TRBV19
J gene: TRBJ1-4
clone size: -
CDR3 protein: CASSIPGHEKLFF
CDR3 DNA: TGTGCCAGTAGTATTCCAGGGCATGAAAAACTGTTTTTT

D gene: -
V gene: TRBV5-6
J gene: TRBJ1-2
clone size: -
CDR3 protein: CASSLNYIDYGYTF
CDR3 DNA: TGTGCCAGCAGCTTGAACTACATCGACTATGGCTACACCTTC

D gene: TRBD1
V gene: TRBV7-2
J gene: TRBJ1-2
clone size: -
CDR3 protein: CASSPEDRAGSYTF
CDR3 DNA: TGTGCCAGCAGCCCCGAGGACAGGGCGGGAAGCTACACCTTC

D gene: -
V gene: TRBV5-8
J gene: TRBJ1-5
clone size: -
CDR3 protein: CASSLAVGANQPQHF
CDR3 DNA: TGTGCCAGCAGCTTGGCGGTGGGGGCGAATCAGCCCCAGCATTTT

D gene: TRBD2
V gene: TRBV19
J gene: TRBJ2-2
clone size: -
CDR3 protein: CASSLLAVAGTNPTGELFF
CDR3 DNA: TGTGCCAGTAGCCTTCTAGCGGTAGCTGGGACCAATCCCACCGGGGAGCTGTTTTTT

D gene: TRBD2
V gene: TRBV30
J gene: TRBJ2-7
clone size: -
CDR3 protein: CAWSRNSGRGEQYF
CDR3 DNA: TGTGCCTGGAGTAGGAATAGCGGGAGAGGCGAGCAGTACTTC

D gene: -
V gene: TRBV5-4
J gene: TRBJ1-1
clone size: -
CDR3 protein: CASSVYRAEAFF
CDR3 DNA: TGTGCCAGCAGTGTATACCGGGCTGAAGCTTTCTTT

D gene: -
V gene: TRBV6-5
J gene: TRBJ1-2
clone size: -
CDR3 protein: CASSYSSGGGYTF
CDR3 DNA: TGTGCCAGCAGTTACTCGTCAGGAGGCGGCTACACCTTC

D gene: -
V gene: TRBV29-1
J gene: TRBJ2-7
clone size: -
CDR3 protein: CSVISAGRQYF
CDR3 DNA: TGCAGCGTGATATCCGCGGGGAGGCAGTACTTC

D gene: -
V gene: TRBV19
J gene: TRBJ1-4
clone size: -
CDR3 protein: CASSFRSGAENEKLFF
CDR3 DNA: TGTGCCAGTAGCTTCCGTTCTGGGGCAGAAAATGAAAAACTGTTTTTT

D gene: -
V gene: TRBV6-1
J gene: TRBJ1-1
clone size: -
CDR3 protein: CASSERGLHFFF
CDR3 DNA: TGTGCCAGCAGTGAAAGGGGACTCCACTTTTTCTTT

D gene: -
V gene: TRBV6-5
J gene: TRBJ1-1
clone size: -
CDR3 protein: CASLDPRNTEAFF
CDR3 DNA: TGTGCCAGCCTAGACCCGCGGAACACTGAAGCTTTCTTT

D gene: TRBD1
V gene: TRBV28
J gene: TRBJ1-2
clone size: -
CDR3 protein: CASSGGQHYGYTF
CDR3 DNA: TGTGCCAGCAGTGGGGGACAGCATTATGGCTACACCTTC

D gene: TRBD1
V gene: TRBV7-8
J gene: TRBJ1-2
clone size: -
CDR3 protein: CAGQGAAGGYTF
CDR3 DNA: TGTGCCGGACAGGGGGCTGCGGGCGGCTACACCTTC

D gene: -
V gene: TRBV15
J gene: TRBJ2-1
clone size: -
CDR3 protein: CATSRVLLKISYNEQFF
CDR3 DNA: TGTGCCACCAGCAGAGTCCTACTGAAGATCTCCTACAATGAGCAGTTCTTC

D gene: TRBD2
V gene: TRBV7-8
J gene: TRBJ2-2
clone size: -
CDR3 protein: CASSRLAGGTNTGELFF
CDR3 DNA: TGTGCCAGCAGTAGGTTAGCGGGGGGCACGAACACCGGGGAGCTGTTTTTT

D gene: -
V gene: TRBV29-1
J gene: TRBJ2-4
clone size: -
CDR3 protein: CSVGKLAKNIQYF
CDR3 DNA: TGCAGCGTTGGTAAACTAGCCAAAAACATTCAGTACTTC

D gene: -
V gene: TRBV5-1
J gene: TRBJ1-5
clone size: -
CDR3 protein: CASSVGQNQPQHF
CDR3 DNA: TGCGCCAGCAGTGTCGGTCAAAATCAGCCCCAGCATTTT

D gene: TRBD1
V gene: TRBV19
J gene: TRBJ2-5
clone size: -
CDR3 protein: CASRGKGTGQETQYF
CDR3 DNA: TGTGCCAGTAGGGGAAAAGGGACAGGGCAAGAGACCCAGTACTTC

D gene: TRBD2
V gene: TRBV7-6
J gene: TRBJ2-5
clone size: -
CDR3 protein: CASSLGTSGSGETQYF
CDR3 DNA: TGTGCCAGCAGCTTGGGGACTAGCGGGTCGGGGGAGACCCAGTACTTC

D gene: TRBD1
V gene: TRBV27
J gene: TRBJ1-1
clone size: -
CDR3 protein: CASTMTRTGLNTEAFF
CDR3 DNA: TGTGCCAGCACCATGACACGGACAGGATTGAACACTGAAGCTTTCTTT

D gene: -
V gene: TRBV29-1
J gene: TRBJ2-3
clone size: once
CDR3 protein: CSASRGWSDTQYF
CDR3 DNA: TGCAGCGCCTCACGGGGGTGGAGTGATACGCAGTATTTT

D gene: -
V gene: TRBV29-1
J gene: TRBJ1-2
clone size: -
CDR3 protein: CSVAQNNNYGYTF
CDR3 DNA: TGCAGCGTCGCTCAAAACAACAACTATGGCTACACCTTC

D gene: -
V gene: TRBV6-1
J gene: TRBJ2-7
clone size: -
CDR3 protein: CASSEMAYEQYF
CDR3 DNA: TGTGCCAGCAGTGAAATGGCTTACGAGCAGTACTTC

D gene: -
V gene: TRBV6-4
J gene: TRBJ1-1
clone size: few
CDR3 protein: CASKGDQWNTEAFF
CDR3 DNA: TGTGCCAGCAAGGGGGACCAGTGGAACACTGAAGCTTTCTTT

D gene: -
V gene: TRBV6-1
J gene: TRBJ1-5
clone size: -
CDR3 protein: CASSDAGNQPQHF
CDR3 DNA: TGTGCCAGCAGTGATGCAGGGAATCAGCCCCAGCATTTT

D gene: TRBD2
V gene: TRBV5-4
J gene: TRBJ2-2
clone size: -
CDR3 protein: CASSPIAGGTGELFF
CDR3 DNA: TGTGCCAGCAGCCCGATAGCGGGGGGCACCGGGGAGCTGTTTTTT

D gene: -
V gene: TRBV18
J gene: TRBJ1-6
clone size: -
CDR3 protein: CASSPTGSYNSPLHF
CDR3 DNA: TGTGCCAGCTCACCGACTGGCTCCTATAATTCACCCCTCCACTTT

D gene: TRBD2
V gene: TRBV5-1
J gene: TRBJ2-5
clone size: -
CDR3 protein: CASSEGTSGRPDQETQYF
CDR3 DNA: TGCGCCAGCAGCGAAGGGACTAGCGGGAGGCCTGATCAAGAGACCCAGTACTTC

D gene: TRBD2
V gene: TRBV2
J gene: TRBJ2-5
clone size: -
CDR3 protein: CASCVAGAAGTQYF
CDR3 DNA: TGTGCCAGCTGCGTAGCGGGGGCGGCAGGGACCCAGTACTTC

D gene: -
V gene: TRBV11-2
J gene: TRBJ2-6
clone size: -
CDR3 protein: CASKSGFPGANVLTF
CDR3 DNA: TGTGCCAGCAAGTCAGGGTTCCCTGGGGCCAACGTCCTGACTTTC

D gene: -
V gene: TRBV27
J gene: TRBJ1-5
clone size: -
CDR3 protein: CASSSRGSRNQPQHF
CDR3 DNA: TGTGCCAGCAGTTCCCGGGGGTCCCGCAATCAGCCCCAGCATTTT

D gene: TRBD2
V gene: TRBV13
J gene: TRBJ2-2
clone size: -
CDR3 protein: CASSSGLDTGELFF
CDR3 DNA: TGTGCCAGCAGCTCGGGACTAGACACCGGGGAGCTGTTTTTT

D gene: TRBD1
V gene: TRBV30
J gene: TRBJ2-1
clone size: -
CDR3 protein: CAWTTGTGPYNEQFF
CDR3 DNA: TGTGCCTGGACCACCGGGACAGGGCCCTACAATGAGCAGTTCTTC

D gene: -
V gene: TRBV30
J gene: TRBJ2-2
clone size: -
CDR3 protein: CATRPKGVSTGELFF
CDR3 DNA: TGTGCTACTAGGCCCAAGGGGGTGAGCACCGGGGAGCTGTTTTTT

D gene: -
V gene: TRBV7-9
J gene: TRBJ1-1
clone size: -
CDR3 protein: CASSYPRGGPEAFF
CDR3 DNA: TGTGCCAGCAGCTACCCCCGGGGGGGACCTGAAGCTTTCTTT

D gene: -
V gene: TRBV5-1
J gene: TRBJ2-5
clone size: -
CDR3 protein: CATKVGAQETQYF
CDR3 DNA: TGCGCCACCAAGGTGGGGGCCCAAGAGACCCAGTACTTC

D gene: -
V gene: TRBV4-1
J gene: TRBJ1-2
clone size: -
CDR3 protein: CASSQWRGDHYGYTF
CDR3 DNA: TGCGCCAGCAGCCAGTGGAGGGGAGATCACTATGGCTACACCTTC